This is a list of T cell receptor beta chains from one sample in a study of blood T cells in healthy people across ages. Each CDR3 protein gets one entry after TCRdb re-called the 5' RACE reads with MiXCR. The table records about 840,000 distinct CDR3 sequences, almost 30% of them present only once. This sample also appeared in a second study, on T cells of mothers and their children.

Sample: blood. Every receptor here comes from a woman aged 40 to 55 in good health. The CDR3 runs from the conserved cysteine through the conserved F or W. Each record gives: V gene, CDR3 length, clone size, D gene, J gene, CDR3 protein, CDR3 DNA. D genes are given only for firm matches. Expanded clones get a size class; other rows say once, few or many, or leave the size out.

>TRBV4-3|17|NA|TRBD1|TRBJ1-5
CASSQGSRQGGNQPQHF
TGCGCCAGCAGCCAAGGTTCCCGACAGGGTGGTAATCAGCCCCAGCATTTT
>TRBV10-3|11|NA|NA|TRBJ2-7
CAIGERGEQYF
TGTGCCATTGGTGAGAGGGGCGAGCAGTACTTC
>TRBV7-9|16|NA|NA|TRBJ2-3
CASSSGARWSTDTQYF
TGTGCCAGCAGCTCCGGGGCGAGGTGGAGCACAGATACGCAGTATTTT
>TRBV12-3/TRBV12-4|13|many|NA|TRBJ1-1
CASGKVVNTEAFF
TGTGCCAGCGGTAAGGTGGTGAACACTGAAGCTTTCTTT
>TRBV3-1|16|many|NA|TRBJ1-2
CASSQSQTLQNYGYTF
TGTGCCAGCAGCCAAAGCCAGACACTTCAGAACTATGGCTACACCTTC
>TRBV4-1|16|many|NA|TRBJ2-5
CASSQDQAQVWETQYF
TGCGCCAGCAGCCAAGATCAAGCCCAGGTTTGGGAGACCCAGTACTTC
>TRBV29-1|16|many|NA|TRBJ2-7
CSVGSWEDRRAYEQYF
TGCAGCGTCGGTAGTTGGGAGGACAGGAGGGCCTACGAGCAGTACTTC
>TRBV28|16|NA|TRBD1|TRBJ1-2
CASSYTDRGFVYGYTF
TGTGCCAGCAGTTATACGGACAGGGGGTTTGTCTATGGCTACACCTTC
>TRBV7-8|15|few|NA|TRBJ2-5
CASSPGGLASGTQYF
TGTGCCAGCAGCCCAGGAGGATTAGCCAGTGGGACCCAGTACTTC
>TRBV7-2|17|NA|TRBD2|TRBJ2-5
CASSLAVVSAGEETQYF
TGTGCCAGCAGCTTAGCGGTTGTATCGGCGGGGGAAGAGACCCAGTACTTC
>TRBV5-6|14|few|NA|TRBJ2-7
CASGTRLLPYEQYF
TGTGCCAGTGGAACCCGACTACTCCCCTACGAGCAGTACTTC
>TRBV10-3|15|few|TRBD2|TRBJ2-1
CAISQAGALRNEQFF
TGTGCCATCAGCCAAGCGGGGGCCCTTCGCAATGAGCAGTTCTTC
>TRBV7-9|15|NA|TRBD1|TRBJ2-7
CASSLGRQGNYEQYF
TGTGCCAGCAGCTTAGGCCGACAGGGCAACTACGAGCAGTACTTC
>TRBV7-2|16|NA|TRBD1|TRBJ2-5
CASSPSGTGLQETQYF
TGTGCCAGCAGCCCCTCCGGGACAGGTTTACAAGAGACCCAGTACTTC
>TRBV5-1|15|NA|NA|TRBJ2-7
CASSLLTGLNYEQYF
TGCGCCAGCAGCTTGCTAACTGGGCTCAACTACGAGCAGTACTTC
>TRBV5-5|17|NA|TRBD2|TRBJ2-1
CASSWTLPGLAGGQQFF
TGTGCCAGCAGCTGGACCCTCCCGGGACTAGCGGGGGGGCAGCAGTTCTTC
>TRBV7-2|14|many|NA|TRBJ2-5
CASSSPSGAETQYF
TGTGCCAGCAGCTCCCCGTCGGGTGCGGAGACCCAGTACTTC
>TRBV5-4|12|many|NA|TRBJ2-7
CASSARDYEQYF
TGTGCCAGCAGCGCGAGGGATTACGAGCAGTACTTC
>TRBV12-3/TRBV12-4|16|NA|NA|TRBJ2-7
CASSLRSGVMTYEQYF
TGTGCCAGCAGTTTACGTTCCGGGGTTATGACCTACGAGCAGTACTTC
>TRBV5-6|14|NA|NA|TRBJ1-1
CASTLYRVNTEAFF
TGTGCCAGCACCCTGTACAGGGTGAACACTGAAGCTTTCTTT
>TRBV7-2|15|NA|NA|TRBJ2-3
CASSLSANPTDTQYF
TGTGCCAGCAGCTTAAGCGCAAACCCTACAGATACGCAGTATTTT
>TRBV30|10|NA|NA|TRBJ1-5
CAWKGRPQHF
TGTGCCTGGAAGGGGCGGCCCCAGCATTTT
>TRBV3-1|14|NA|NA|TRBJ2-2
CASSQSGQTGELFF
TGTGCCAGCAGCCAGTCTGGGCAGACCGGGGAGCTGTTTTTT
>TRBV5-5|18|once|TRBD1|TRBJ2-3
CASSQTVRQGVSIDTQYF
TGTGCCAGCAGCCAGACTGTAAGACAGGGGGTTAGCATAGATACGCAGTATTTT
>TRBV28|15|many|NA|TRBJ2-7
CASRGPAPRTYEQYF
TGTGCCAGCAGGGGCCCCGCCCCGCGCACCTACGAGCAGTACTTC
>TRBV9|15|few|NA|TRBJ2-3
CASSVTGASTDTQYF
TGTGCCAGCAGCGTAACCGGGGCCAGCACAGATACGCAGTATTTT
>TRBV9|17|few|NA|TRBJ2-1
CASSTLGGGILRDEQFF
TGTGCCAGCAGCACCCTCGGAGGGGGGATCCTAAGGGATGAGCAGTTCTTC
>TRBV5-1|15|NA|NA|TRBJ2-2
CASSLDSWNTGELFF
TGCGCCAGCAGCTTGGACAGTTGGAACACCGGGGAGCTGTTTTTT
>TRBV28|15|NA|NA|TRBJ2-7
CASSFGGEPPYEQYF
TGTGCCAGCAGTTTTGGGGGCGAACCGCCCTACGAGCAGTACTTC
>TRBV7-9|18|NA|TRBD1|TRBJ1-1
CACSSGGTGGSMNTEAFF
TGTGCCTGCAGCTCCGGTGGGACAGGGGGGTCTATGAACACTGAAGCTTTCTTT
>TRBV12-3/TRBV12-4|13|NA|NA|TRBJ1-2
CVSRPAAFYGYIF
TGTGTCAGCAGACCTGCGGCTTTCTATGGCTACATCTTC
>TRBV3-1|14|NA|NA|TRBJ1-1
CASTALARSTEAFF
TGTGCCAGCACCGCCTTGGCGAGGTCCACTGAAGCTTTCTTT
>TRBV9|15|few|TRBD1|TRBJ1-2
CASSNPGQQLYGYTF
TGTGCCAGCAGTAATCCGGGACAGCAACTTTATGGCTACACCTTC
>TRBV6-1|14|few|NA|TRBJ2-2
CASSAESGTGELFF
TGTGCCAGCAGTGCGGAGTCGGGGACCGGGGAGCTGTTTTTT
>TRBV6-2/TRBV6-3|13|NA|NA|TRBJ2-3
CASSDRLQDTQYF
TGTGCCAGCAGTGACAGGCTCCAAGATACGCAGTATTTT
>TRBV20-1|15|NA|NA|TRBJ1-2
CSARAFEGDRYGYTF
TGCAGTGCTAGGGCGTTTGAGGGTGACCGGTATGGCTACACCTTC
>TRBV20-1|12|NA|NA|TRBJ2-1
CSASLGNNEQFF
TGCAGTGCCAGCCTCGGAAACAATGAGCAGTTCTTC
>TRBV2|13|NA|NA|TRBJ2-4
CASSEPGRNIQYF
TGTGCCAGCAGTGAACCTGGTCGAAACATTCAGTACTTC
>TRBV5-5|15|many|TRBD2|TRBJ2-1
CASSFGGGPYNEQFF
TGTGCCAGCAGCTTTGGCGGGGGACCCTACAATGAGCAGTTCTTC
>TRBV3-1|12|few|NA|TRBJ1-2
CASSIQTYGYTF
TGTGCCAGCAGTATCCAGACCTATGGCTACACCTTC
>TRBV28|14|few|NA|TRBJ1-2
CASSPLRGMAGYTF
TGTGCCAGCAGTCCACTTCGAGGGATGGCGGGCTACACCTTC
>TRBV14|14|NA|NA|TRBJ1-1
CASSRTGHYTEAFF
TGTGCCAGCAGCCGAACGGGACACTACACTGAAGCTTTCTTT
>TRBV28|13|few|NA|TRBJ1-2
CASSLGTNYGCTF
TGTGCCAGCAGTTTAGGCACTAACTATGGCTGCACCTTC
>TRBV6-1|16|NA|TRBD2|TRBJ2-5
CASSEAGLAGSETQYF
TGTGCCAGCAGTGAGGCGGGACTAGCGGGTTCAGAGACCCAGTACTTC
>TRBV7-9|14|few|NA|TRBJ2-1
CASSQVRGYNEQFF
TGTGCCAGCAGCCAGGTCAGGGGTTACAATGAGCAGTTCTTC
>TRBV12-3/TRBV12-4|12|many|NA|TRBJ2-3
CASSQGRDTQYF
TGTGCCAGCAGCCAGGGACGAGATACGCAGTATTTT
>TRBV7-2|12|NA|NA|TRBJ2-3
CASSSVANTQYF
TGTGCCAGCAGCTCAGTAGCAAATACGCAGTATTTT
>TRBV7-2|16|NA|NA|TRBJ2-3
CASSLGRPLSTDTQYF
TGTGCCAGCAGCTTAGGGAGGCCCCTCAGCACAGATACGCAGTATTTT
>TRBV3-1|16|few|NA|TRBJ1-1
CASSRPHSVGNTDAFF
TGTGCCAGCAGCCGCCCCCACAGCGTAGGGAACACTGATGCTTTCTTT
>TRBV28|12|many|NA|TRBJ2-7
CASSLPGGEQYF
TGTGCCAGCAGCCTCCCGGGCGGCGAGCAGTACTTC
>TRBV6-2/TRBV6-3|14|once|NA|TRBJ2-5
CASSLINGVNEQYF
TGTGCCAGCAGTTTGATTAACGGGGTCAATGAGCAGTACTTC
>TRBV29-1|14|NA|NA|TRBJ1-2
CSVVGQGTNYGYTF
TGCAGCGTTGTGGGTCAGGGTACCAATTATGGCTACACCTTC
>TRBV12-3/TRBV12-4|15|NA|NA|TRBJ2-7
CASTFDSVGLDEQYF
TGTGCCAGCACCTTTGACTCCGTTGGCCTCGACGAGCAGTACTTC